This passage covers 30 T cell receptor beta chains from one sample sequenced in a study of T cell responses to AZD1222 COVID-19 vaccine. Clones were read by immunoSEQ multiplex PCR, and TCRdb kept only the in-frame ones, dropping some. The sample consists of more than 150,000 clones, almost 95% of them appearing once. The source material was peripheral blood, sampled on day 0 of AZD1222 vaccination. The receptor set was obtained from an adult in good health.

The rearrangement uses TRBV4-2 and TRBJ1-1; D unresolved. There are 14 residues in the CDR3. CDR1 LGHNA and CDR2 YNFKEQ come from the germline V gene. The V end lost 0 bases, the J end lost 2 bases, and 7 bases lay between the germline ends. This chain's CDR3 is CASSQDPGNTEAFF. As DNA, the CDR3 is TGTGCCAGCAGCCAAGATCCGGGTAACACTGAAGCTTTCTTT.

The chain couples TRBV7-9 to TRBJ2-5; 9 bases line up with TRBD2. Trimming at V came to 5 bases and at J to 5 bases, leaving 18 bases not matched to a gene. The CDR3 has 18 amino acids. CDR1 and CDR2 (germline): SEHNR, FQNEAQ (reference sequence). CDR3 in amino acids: CASSPPVLAGVAHETQYF. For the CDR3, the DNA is TGTGCCAGCAGCCCTCCGGTATTAGCGGGGGTGGCTCACGAGACCCAGTACTTC.

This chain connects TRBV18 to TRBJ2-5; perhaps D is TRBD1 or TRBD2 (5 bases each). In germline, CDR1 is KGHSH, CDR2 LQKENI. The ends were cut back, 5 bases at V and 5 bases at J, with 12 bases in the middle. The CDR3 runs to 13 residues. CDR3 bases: TGTGCCAGCTCAGGGACCCATGGGGAGACCCAGTACTTC. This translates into CASSGTHGETQYF.

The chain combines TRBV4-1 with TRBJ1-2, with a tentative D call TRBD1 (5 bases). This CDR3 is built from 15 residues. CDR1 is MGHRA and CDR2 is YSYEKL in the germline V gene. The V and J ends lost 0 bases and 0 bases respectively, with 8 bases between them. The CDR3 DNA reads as TGCGCCAGCAGCCAAGAGTACAGGCCTAACTATGGCTACACCTTC. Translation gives CASSQEYRPNYGYTF.

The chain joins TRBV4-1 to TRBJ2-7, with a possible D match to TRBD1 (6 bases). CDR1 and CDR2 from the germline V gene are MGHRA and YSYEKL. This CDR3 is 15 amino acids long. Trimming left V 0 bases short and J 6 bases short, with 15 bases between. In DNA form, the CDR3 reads TGCGCCAGCAGCCAAGAGGGGGCGCGGCTGGCCGAGCAGTACTTC. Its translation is CASSQEGARLAEQYF.

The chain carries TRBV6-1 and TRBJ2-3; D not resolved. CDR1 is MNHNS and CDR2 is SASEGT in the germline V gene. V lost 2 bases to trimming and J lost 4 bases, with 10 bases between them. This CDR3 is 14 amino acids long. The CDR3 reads CASSEPGQADTQYF. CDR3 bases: TGTGCCAGCAGTGAACCCGGGCAGGCAGATACGCAGTATTTT.

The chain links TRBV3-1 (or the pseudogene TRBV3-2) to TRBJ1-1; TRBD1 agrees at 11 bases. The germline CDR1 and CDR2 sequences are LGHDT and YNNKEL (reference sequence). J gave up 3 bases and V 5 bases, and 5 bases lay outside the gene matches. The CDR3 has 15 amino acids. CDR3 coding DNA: TGTGCCAGCAGCTTTCCGGGACAGGGGGACACTGAAGCTTTCTTT. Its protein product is CASSFPGQGDTEAFF.

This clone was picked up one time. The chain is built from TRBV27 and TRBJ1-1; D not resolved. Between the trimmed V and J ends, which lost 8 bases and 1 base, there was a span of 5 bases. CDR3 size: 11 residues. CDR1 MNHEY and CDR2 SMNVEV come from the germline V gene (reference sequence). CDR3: CASGENTEAFF. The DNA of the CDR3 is TGTGCCAGCGGGGAGAACACTGAAGCTTTCTTT.

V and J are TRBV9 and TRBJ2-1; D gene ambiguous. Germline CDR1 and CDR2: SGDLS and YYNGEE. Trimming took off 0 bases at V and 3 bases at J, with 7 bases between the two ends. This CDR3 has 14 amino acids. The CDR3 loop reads CASSVDNSYNEQFF. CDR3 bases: TGTGCCAGCAGCGTAGATAACAGCTACAATGAGCAGTTCTTC. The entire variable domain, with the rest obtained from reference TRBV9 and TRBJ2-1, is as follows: DSGVTQTPKHLITATGQRVTLRCSPRSGDLSVYWYQQSLDQGLQFLIQYYNGEERAKGNILERFSAQQFPDLHSELNLSSLELGDSALYFCASSVDNSYNEQFFGPGTRLTVL.

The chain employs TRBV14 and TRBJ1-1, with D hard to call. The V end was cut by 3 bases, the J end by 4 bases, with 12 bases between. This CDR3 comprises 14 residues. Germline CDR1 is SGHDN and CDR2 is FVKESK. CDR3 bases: TGTGCCAGCAGCCAGCCTCTGAGTGGCACTGAAGCTTTCTTT. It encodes CASSQPLSGTEAFF.

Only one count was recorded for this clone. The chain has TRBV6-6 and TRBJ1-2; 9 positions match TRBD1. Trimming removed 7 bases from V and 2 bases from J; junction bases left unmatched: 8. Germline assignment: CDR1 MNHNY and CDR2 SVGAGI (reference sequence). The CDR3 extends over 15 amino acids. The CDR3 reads CASIRDRAGNYGYTF. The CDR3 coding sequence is TGTGCCAGCATTAGGGACAGGGCGGGAAACTATGGCTACACCTTC.

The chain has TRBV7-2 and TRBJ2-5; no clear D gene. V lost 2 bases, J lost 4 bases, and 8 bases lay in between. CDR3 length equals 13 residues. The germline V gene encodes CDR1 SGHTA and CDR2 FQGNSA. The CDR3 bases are TGTGCCAGCAGCTTACAGAGCAGAGAGACCCAGTACTTC. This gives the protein CASSLQSRETQYF. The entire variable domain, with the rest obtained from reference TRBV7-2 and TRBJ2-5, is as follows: GAGVSQSPSNKVTEKGKDVELRCDPISGHTALYWYRQSLGQGLEFLIYFQGNSAPDKSGLPSDRFSAERTGGSVSTLTIQRTQQEDSAVYLCASSLQSRETQYFGPGTRLLVL.

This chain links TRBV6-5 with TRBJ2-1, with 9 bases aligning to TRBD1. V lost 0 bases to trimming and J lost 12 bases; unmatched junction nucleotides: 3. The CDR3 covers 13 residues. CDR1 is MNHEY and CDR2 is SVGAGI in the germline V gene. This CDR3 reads CASSYSTGGGQFF. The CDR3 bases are TGTGCCAGCAGTTACTCGACAGGGGGGGGGCAGTTCTTC.

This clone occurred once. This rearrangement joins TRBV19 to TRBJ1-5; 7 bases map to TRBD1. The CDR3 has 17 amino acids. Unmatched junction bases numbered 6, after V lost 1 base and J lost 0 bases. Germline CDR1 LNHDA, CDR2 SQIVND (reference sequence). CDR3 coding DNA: TGTGCCAGTAGTATAGGGACAGGAGACAATAGCAATCAGCCCCAGCATTTT. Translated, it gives CASSIGTGDNSNQPQHF.

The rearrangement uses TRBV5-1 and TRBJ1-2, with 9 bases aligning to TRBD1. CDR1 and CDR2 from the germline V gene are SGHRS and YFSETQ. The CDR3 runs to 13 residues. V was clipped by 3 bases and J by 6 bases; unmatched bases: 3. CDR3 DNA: TGCGCCAGCAGCTCAACAGGGGGCAATGGCTACACCTTC. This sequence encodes CASSSTGGNGYTF.

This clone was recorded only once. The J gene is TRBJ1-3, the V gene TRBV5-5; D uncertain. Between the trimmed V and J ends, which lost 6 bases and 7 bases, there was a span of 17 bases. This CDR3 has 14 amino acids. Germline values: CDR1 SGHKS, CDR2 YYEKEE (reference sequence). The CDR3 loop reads CASTNDMFQNTIYF. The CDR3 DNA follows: TGTGCCAGCACCAACGACATGTTCCAGAACACCATATATTTT.

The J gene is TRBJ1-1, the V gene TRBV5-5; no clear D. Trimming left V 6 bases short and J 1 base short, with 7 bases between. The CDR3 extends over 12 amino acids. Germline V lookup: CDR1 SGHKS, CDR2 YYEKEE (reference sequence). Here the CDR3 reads CASTAGNTEAFF. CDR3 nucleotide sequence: TGTGCCAGCACTGCAGGGAACACTGAAGCTTTCTTT.

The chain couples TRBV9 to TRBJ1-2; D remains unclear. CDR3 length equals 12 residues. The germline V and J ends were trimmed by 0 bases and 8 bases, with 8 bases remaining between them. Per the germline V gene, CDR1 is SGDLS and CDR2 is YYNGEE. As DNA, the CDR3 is TGTGCCAGCAGCGTAGTGGGAGGCGGCTACACCTTC. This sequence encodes CASSVVGGGYTF.

The CDR3 DNA reads TGTGCCAGCAGTTACGGGACAGGGCTAGCCAAAAACATTCAGTACTTC. Translation: CASSYGTGLAKNIQYF. J is TRBJ2-4 and V is TRBV6-5; 9 nucleotides align to TRBD1. Losses at the gene ends were 2 bases for V and 0 bases for J; bases not matched to a gene: 2. The CDR3 contains 16 residues. Germline V lookup: CDR1 MNHEY, CDR2 SVGAGI.

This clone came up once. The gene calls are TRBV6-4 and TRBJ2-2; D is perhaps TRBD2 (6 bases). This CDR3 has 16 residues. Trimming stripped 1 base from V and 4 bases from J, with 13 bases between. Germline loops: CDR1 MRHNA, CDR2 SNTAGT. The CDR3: CASSDFVSGGTGELFF. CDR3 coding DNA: TGTGCCAGCAGTGACTTCGTCTCCGGGGGCACCGGGGAGCTGTTTTTT.

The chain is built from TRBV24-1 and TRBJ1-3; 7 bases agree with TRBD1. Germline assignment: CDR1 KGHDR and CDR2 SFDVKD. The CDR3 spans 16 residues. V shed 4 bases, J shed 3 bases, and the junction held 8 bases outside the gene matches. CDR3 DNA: TGTGCCACCAGTGACCCCGCCGGGACAGTTGGAAACACCATATATTTT. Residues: CATSDPAGTVGNTIYF.

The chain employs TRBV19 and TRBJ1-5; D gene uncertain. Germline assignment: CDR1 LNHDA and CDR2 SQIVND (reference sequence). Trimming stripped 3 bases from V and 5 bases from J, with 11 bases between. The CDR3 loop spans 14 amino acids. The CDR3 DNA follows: TGTGCCAGTAGTATGGCTGAGGGTTATCAGCCCCAGCATTTT. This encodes CASSMAEGYQPQHF.

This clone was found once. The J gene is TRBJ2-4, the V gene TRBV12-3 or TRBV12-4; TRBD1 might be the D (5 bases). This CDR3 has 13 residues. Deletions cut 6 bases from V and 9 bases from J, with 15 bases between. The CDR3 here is CASSSRERAIQYF. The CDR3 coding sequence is TGTGCCAGCAGCTCCAGGGAACGGGCCATTCAGTACTTC.

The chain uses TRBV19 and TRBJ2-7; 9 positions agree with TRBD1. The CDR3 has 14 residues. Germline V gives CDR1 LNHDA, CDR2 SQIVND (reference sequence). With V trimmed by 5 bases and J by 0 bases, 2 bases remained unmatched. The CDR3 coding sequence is TGTGCCAGTAGTTCGGACAGGGGCTCCTACGAGCAGTACTTC. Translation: CASSSDRGSYEQYF.

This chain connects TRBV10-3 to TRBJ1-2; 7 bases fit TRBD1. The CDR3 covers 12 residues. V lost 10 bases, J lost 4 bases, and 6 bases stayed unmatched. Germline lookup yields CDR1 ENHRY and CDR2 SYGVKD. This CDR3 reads CATRTGSYGYTF. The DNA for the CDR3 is TGTGCCACTCGGACAGGCTCCTATGGCTACACCTTC.

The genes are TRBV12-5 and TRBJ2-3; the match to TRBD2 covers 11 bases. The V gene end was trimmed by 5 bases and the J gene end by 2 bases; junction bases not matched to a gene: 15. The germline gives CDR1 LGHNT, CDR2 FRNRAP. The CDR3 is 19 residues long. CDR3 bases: TGTGCTAGTGGTCCCCCGGGCCACCTAGCGGGGGGAACCACAGATACGCAGTATTTT. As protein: CASGPPGHLAGGTTDTQYF.

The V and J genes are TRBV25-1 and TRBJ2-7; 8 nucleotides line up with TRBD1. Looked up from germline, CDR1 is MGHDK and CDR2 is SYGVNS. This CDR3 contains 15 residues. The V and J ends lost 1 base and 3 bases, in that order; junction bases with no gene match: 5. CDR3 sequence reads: CASSESGDRCYEQYV. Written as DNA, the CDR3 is TGTGCCAGCAGTGAATCGGGGGACAGGTGCTACGAGCAGTACGTC.

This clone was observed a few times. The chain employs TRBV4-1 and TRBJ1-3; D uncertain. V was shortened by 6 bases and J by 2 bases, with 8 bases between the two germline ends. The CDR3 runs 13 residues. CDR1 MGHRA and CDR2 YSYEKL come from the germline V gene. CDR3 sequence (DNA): TGCGCCAGCAGGGGAGGGCCTGGAAACACCATATATTTT. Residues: CASRGGPGNTIYF.

The CDR3 DNA reads TGTGCCAGCAGCTCCTTTCGGGTGACCTCCTACAATGAGCAGTTCTTC. This gives the protein CASSSFRVTSYNEQFF. The gene calls are TRBV11-2 and TRBJ2-1; D is unclear. Trimming stripped 4 bases from V and 0 bases from J, with 13 bases between. CDR3 length: 16 amino acids. Germline V gene lookup returns CDR1 SGHAT and CDR2 FQNNGV. Drawing the rest from reference TRBV11-2 and TRBJ2-1, the complete variable domain is EAGVAQSPRYKIIEKRQSVAFWCNPISGHATLYWYQQILGQGPKLLIQFQNNGVVDDSQLPKDRFSAERLKGVDSTLKIQPAKLEDSAVYLCASSSFRVTSYNEQFFGPGTRLTVL.

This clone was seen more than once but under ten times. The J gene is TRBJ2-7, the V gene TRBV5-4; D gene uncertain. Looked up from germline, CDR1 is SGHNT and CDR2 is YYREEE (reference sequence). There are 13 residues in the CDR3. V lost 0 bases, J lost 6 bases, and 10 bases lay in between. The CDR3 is CASSLAGVVEQYF. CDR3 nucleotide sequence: TGTGCCAGCAGCTTGGCCGGAGTCGTCGAGCAGTACTTC.